This is a list of T cell receptor beta chains from one sample in a study of blood T cells in healthy people across ages. Each CDR3 protein gets one entry after TCRdb re-called the 5' RACE reads with MiXCR. The table has approximately 780,000 distinct CDR3 sequences, more than 25% seen once. In addition, the sample was reused for a study of T cells of mothers and their children.

The sample was blood. Every receptor here comes from a boy aged 10-17 years in good health. The CDR3 runs from the conserved cysteine through the conserved F or W. The order of the fields is J gene, D gene, clone size, V gene, CDR3 DNA, CDR3 protein. A D gene is named only where the DNA matches it firmly. Expanded clones get a size class; other rows say once, few or many, or leave the size out.

j_gene: TRBJ2-5; d_gene: NA; abundance: NA; v_gene: TRBV9; CDR3nt: TGTGCCAGCAGCGCATCGGGGTTCGGAGAGACCCAGTACTTC; CDR3aa: CASSASGFGETQYF
j_gene: TRBJ1-4; d_gene: NA; abundance: NA; v_gene: TRBV14; CDR3nt: TGTGCCAGCAGCCAAGATCGAGGCCTCTCCCGAAATGAAAAACTGTTTTTT; CDR3aa: CASSQDRGLSRNEKLFF
j_gene: TRBJ2-3; d_gene: TRBD2; abundance: many; v_gene: TRBV5-1; CDR3nt: TGCGCCAGCAGCCAGGGACTAGCGGGGACAGATACGCAGTATTTT; CDR3aa: CASSQGLAGTDTQYF
j_gene: TRBJ2-7; d_gene: NA; abundance: NA; v_gene: TRBV5-1; CDR3nt: TGCGCCAGCAGCTTGTTGGGGGGCGTCCAAAAAAAGATATCCTACGAGCAGTACTTC; CDR3aa: CASSLLGGVQKKISYEQYF
j_gene: TRBJ1-1; d_gene: NA; abundance: NA; v_gene: TRBV6-1; CDR3nt: TGTGCCAGCAGCGAAGCAGGGTGGACTGAAGCTTTCTTT; CDR3aa: CASSEAGWTEAFF
j_gene: TRBJ2-4; d_gene: NA; abundance: few; v_gene: TRBV28; CDR3nt: TGTGCCAGCAGGGAGCGGATGGTCGGAAACATTCAGTACTTC; CDR3aa: CASRERMVGNIQYF
j_gene: TRBJ2-5; d_gene: NA; abundance: few; v_gene: TRBV9; CDR3nt: TGTGCCAGCAGCGTATACGGGGGCCGGGAGACCCAGTACTTC; CDR3aa: CASSVYGGRETQYF
j_gene: TRBJ1-6; d_gene: NA; abundance: many; v_gene: TRBV2; CDR3nt: TGTGCCAGCAGGGGGGGAAAGGCACAGGACACCGTCTCCTATAATTCACCCCTCCACTTT; CDR3aa: CASRGGKAQDTVSYNSPLHF
j_gene: TRBJ1-3; d_gene: TRBD1; abundance: NA; v_gene: TRBV6-5; CDR3nt: TGTGCCAGCAGTTACTCGAGACAGGGGGTCTCTGGAAACACCATATATTTT; CDR3aa: CASSYSRQGVSGNTIYF
j_gene: TRBJ2-1; d_gene: NA; abundance: few; v_gene: TRBV6-5; CDR3nt: TGTGCCAGCCACACCGACTACAATGAGCAGTTCTTC; CDR3aa: CASHTDYNEQFF
j_gene: TRBJ1-1; d_gene: NA; abundance: NA; v_gene: TRBV4-1; CDR3nt: TGCGCCAGCAGCCCAGGACAGAACTACATGAACACTGAAGCTTTCTTT; CDR3aa: CASSPGQNYMNTEAFF
j_gene: TRBJ1-6; d_gene: TRBD1; abundance: NA; v_gene: TRBV5-1; CDR3nt: TGCGCCAGCAGCTGGGGGACAGGGACGAATTCACCCCTCCACTTT; CDR3aa: CASSWGTGTNSPLHF
j_gene: TRBJ2-3; d_gene: NA; abundance: NA; v_gene: TRBV7-6; CDR3nt: TGTGCCAGCAGCTTACTTAGGCAGGGTCCCAGGCCAGATACGCAGTATTTT; CDR3aa: CASSLLRQGPRPDTQYF
j_gene: TRBJ2-7; d_gene: NA; abundance: few; v_gene: TRBV5-1; CDR3nt: TGCGCCAGCAGCTTACAGGAATCCTACGAGCAGTACTTC; CDR3aa: CASSLQESYEQYF
j_gene: TRBJ1-1; d_gene: NA; abundance: NA; v_gene: TRBV5-1; CDR3nt: TGCGCCAGCAGCCCCACGGGTATAATGAACACTGAAGCTTTCTTT; CDR3aa: CASSPTGIMNTEAFF
j_gene: TRBJ2-3; d_gene: TRBD2; abundance: NA; v_gene: TRBV10-3; CDR3nt: TGTGCCATCGGACTAGTTTCTGGATACGATACGCAGTATTTT; CDR3aa: CAIGLVSGYDTQYF
j_gene: TRBJ2-1; d_gene: NA; abundance: NA; v_gene: TRBV30; CDR3nt: TGTGCCTCGCGCCGGGTGCCAGGGGCCACCTACAATGAGCAGTTCTTC; CDR3aa: CASRRVPGATYNEQFF
j_gene: TRBJ2-5; d_gene: TRBD2; abundance: NA; v_gene: TRBV5-1; CDR3nt: TGCGCCAGCAGCTTCGCCGCGGGGGGACCACAAGAGACCCAGTACTTC; CDR3aa: CASSFAAGGPQETQYF
j_gene: TRBJ2-5; d_gene: TRBD2; abundance: NA; v_gene: TRBV5-4; CDR3nt: TGTGCCAGCAGCTTCTCTGTGCGGGGGGAAGAGACCCAGTACTTC; CDR3aa: CASSFSVRGEETQYF
j_gene: TRBJ2-7; d_gene: NA; abundance: few; v_gene: TRBV5-1; CDR3nt: TGCGCCAGCAGCTCGTTGACAGTAACCTACGAGCAGTACTTC; CDR3aa: CASSSLTVTYEQYF
j_gene: TRBJ2-3; d_gene: NA; abundance: NA; v_gene: TRBV11-2; CDR3nt: TGTGCCAGCAGCTTAGTTGGGGGCCTGGATACGCAGTATTTT; CDR3aa: CASSLVGGLDTQYF
j_gene: TRBJ2-1; d_gene: NA; abundance: NA; v_gene: TRBV2; CDR3nt: TGTGCCGGGACAAGTTACAATGAGCAGTTCTTC; CDR3aa: CAGTSYNEQFF
j_gene: TRBJ2-5; d_gene: TRBD1; abundance: few; v_gene: TRBV29-1; CDR3nt: TGCAGCGTCTACAGGGGGCGGAGGGAGACCCAGTACTTC; CDR3aa: CSVYRGRRETQYF
j_gene: TRBJ1-4; d_gene: NA; abundance: few; v_gene: TRBV6-5; CDR3nt: TGTGCCAGCAGTTACCGGCCCCCACCTAATGAAAAACTGTTTTTT; CDR3aa: CASSYRPPPNEKLFF
j_gene: TRBJ2-7; d_gene: NA; abundance: NA; v_gene: TRBV3-1; CDR3nt: TGTGCCAGCAGCCAAATGCTTGGCAACGAGCAGTACTTC; CDR3aa: CASSQMLGNEQYF
j_gene: TRBJ1-3; d_gene: NA; abundance: NA; v_gene: TRBV5-1; CDR3nt: TGCGCCAGCAGCCCCAACGGGGATGGAAACACCATATATTTT; CDR3aa: CASSPNGDGNTIYF
j_gene: TRBJ1-2; d_gene: NA; abundance: NA; v_gene: TRBV7-2; CDR3nt: TGTGCCGTCGTTCGGTCGACTAACTATGGCTACACCTTC; CDR3aa: CAVVRSTNYGYTF
j_gene: TRBJ1-1; d_gene: NA; abundance: NA; v_gene: TRBV11-1; CDR3nt: TGTGCCAGCAGCTCCTATCCCGCCCCGGAGCGGACTGAAGCTTTCTTT; CDR3aa: CASSSYPAPERTEAFF
j_gene: TRBJ1-2; d_gene: NA; abundance: few; v_gene: TRBV20-1; CDR3nt: TGCAGTGCGCGTAGGCGGGCCGGGAGTTATGGCTACACTTTC; CDR3aa: CSARRRAGSYGYTF
j_gene: TRBJ1-1; d_gene: NA; abundance: NA; v_gene: TRBV10-3; CDR3nt: TGTGCCTCAACAGCGAGCATGAACACTGAAACTTTCTTT; CDR3aa: CASTASMNTETFF
j_gene: TRBJ2-2; d_gene: NA; abundance: NA; v_gene: TRBV4-1; CDR3nt: TGCGCCAGCAGCCCCACCCGCGGACAGAACACCGGGGAGCTGTTTTTT; CDR3aa: CASSPTRGQNTGELFF
j_gene: TRBJ1-1; d_gene: NA; abundance: few; v_gene: TRBV20-1; CDR3nt: TGCAGTGCTAGAGGGCTGGATAGAAACACTGAAGCTTTCTTT; CDR3aa: CSARGLDRNTEAFF
j_gene: TRBJ2-2; d_gene: TRBD2; abundance: NA; v_gene: TRBV9; CDR3nt: TGTGCCAGCAGCGTAACAGCGGGGGGCGCGACCGGGGAGCTGTTTTTT; CDR3aa: CASSVTAGGATGELFF
j_gene: TRBJ1-5; d_gene: NA; abundance: NA; v_gene: TRBV20-1; CDR3nt: TGCAGTGCTAGAGTTATAAATAGCAATCAGCCCCAGCATTTT; CDR3aa: CSARVINSNQPQHF
j_gene: TRBJ1-2; d_gene: TRBD1; abundance: NA; v_gene: TRBV11-2; CDR3nt: TGTGCCAGCAGCTTAGGGCCAGGGGGCGGCGGCTACACCTTC; CDR3aa: CASSLGPGGGGYTF
j_gene: TRBJ1-4; d_gene: NA; abundance: NA; v_gene: TRBV2; CDR3nt: TGTGCCAGCAGTTCGCAGGTTTCCCCCGGTGAAAAACTGTTTTTT; CDR3aa: CASSSQVSPGEKLFF
j_gene: TRBJ1-4; d_gene: NA; abundance: NA; v_gene: TRBV5-1; CDR3nt: TGCGCCAGCAGCTTCGACAGCAGGGGTGCAACTAATGAAAAACTGTTTTTT; CDR3aa: CASSFDSRGATNEKLFF
j_gene: TRBJ2-5; d_gene: NA; abundance: few; v_gene: TRBV2; CDR3nt: TGTGCCAGCAGTGAAGTCACTAGCTCGCCAGAGACCCAGTACTTC; CDR3aa: CASSEVTSSPETQYF
j_gene: TRBJ2-7; d_gene: NA; abundance: NA; v_gene: TRBV5-1; CDR3nt: TGCGCCAGCAGCTTGGAGGGGGGCAACGACGAGCAGTACTTC; CDR3aa: CASSLEGGNDEQYF
j_gene: TRBJ2-7; d_gene: NA; abundance: NA; v_gene: TRBV2; CDR3nt: TGTGCCAGCAGCGAAAGGACCCTCGAGCAGTACTTC; CDR3aa: CASSERTLEQYF
j_gene: TRBJ2-3; d_gene: NA; abundance: NA; v_gene: TRBV4-1; CDR3nt: TGCGCCAGCAGCCAAGTAAGGGGGGTACAGCGCCGGAGCACAGATACGCAGTATTTT; CDR3aa: CASSQVRGVQRRSTDTQYF
j_gene: TRBJ1-5; d_gene: NA; abundance: NA; v_gene: TRBV7-2; CDR3nt: TGTGCCAGCAGCAAAGAAGGGACCTCGGGTCAGCCCCAGCATTTT; CDR3aa: CASSKEGTSGQPQHF
j_gene: TRBJ1-4; d_gene: TRBD1; abundance: few; v_gene: TRBV6-1; CDR3nt: TGTGCCAGCAGCATACGCCCGGGACAGGGCTATGAAAAACTGTTTTTT; CDR3aa: CASSIRPGQGYEKLFF
j_gene: TRBJ2-4; d_gene: TRBD2; abundance: few; v_gene: TRBV7-8; CDR3nt: TGTGCCAGCAGCTTGGGAGGGCTAGGGGACATTCAGTACTTC; CDR3aa: CASSLGGLGDIQYF
j_gene: TRBJ1-6; d_gene: TRBD1; abundance: few; v_gene: TRBV20-1; CDR3nt: TGCAGTGCTCCGTCACAGGGGCATAATTCACCCCTCCACTTT; CDR3aa: CSAPSQGHNSPLHF
j_gene: TRBJ1-4; d_gene: NA; abundance: NA; v_gene: TRBV20-1; CDR3nt: TGCAGTGCTAACCGGGGTTCTAATGAAAAACTGTTTTTT; CDR3aa: CSANRGSNEKLFF
j_gene: TRBJ1-4; d_gene: NA; abundance: NA; v_gene: TRBV7-9; CDR3nt: TGTGTCAGCAGCTTAATGCACGAAAAACTGTTTTTT; CDR3aa: CVSSLMHEKLFF
j_gene: TRBJ2-7; d_gene: TRBD2; abundance: few; v_gene: TRBV12-3/TRBV12-4; CDR3nt: TGTGCCAGCAGAGTAGCGGGGTTAACCTACGAGCAGTACTTC; CDR3aa: CASRVAGLTYEQYF
j_gene: TRBJ2-3; d_gene: TRBD2; abundance: few; v_gene: TRBV5-5; CDR3nt: TGTGCCAGCGGTCTAGCGGGGGGGTACACAGATACGCAGTATTTT; CDR3aa: CASGLAGGYTDTQYF
j_gene: TRBJ2-1; d_gene: TRBD1; abundance: many; v_gene: TRBV5-1; CDR3nt: TGCGCCAGCAGCTTGACGCGTAACAGGGGGCGGCGTAAGAATGAGCAGTTCTTC; CDR3aa: CASSLTRNRGRRKNEQFF
j_gene: TRBJ2-1; d_gene: TRBD2; abundance: few; v_gene: TRBV2; CDR3nt: TGTGCCAGCAGCCGAACGGGCGGGGGAGGCTCCTACAATGAGCAGTTCTTC; CDR3aa: CASSRTGGGGSYNEQFF
j_gene: TRBJ2-3; d_gene: NA; abundance: NA; v_gene: TRBV4-2; CDR3nt: TGTGCCAGCAGCCAAGATCAGAGGAATAAAGGAGATACGCAGTATTTT; CDR3aa: CASSQDQRNKGDTQYF
j_gene: TRBJ2-7; d_gene: NA; abundance: NA; v_gene: TRBV5-5; CDR3nt: TGTGCCAGCAGACAAGGAGGAGGGAATGAGCAGTACTTC; CDR3aa: CASRQGGGNEQYF
j_gene: TRBJ1-1; d_gene: NA; abundance: few; v_gene: TRBV20-1; CDR3nt: TGCAGTGCTAGAGGTCGGTCTGCGAACACTGAAGCTTTCTTT; CDR3aa: CSARGRSANTEAFF
j_gene: TRBJ1-2; d_gene: TRBD1; abundance: NA; v_gene: TRBV19; CDR3nt: TGTGCCAGTAGGGCCCTAGGGGGCCGTGGCTACACCTTC; CDR3aa: CASRALGGRGYTF
j_gene: TRBJ2-1; d_gene: NA; abundance: few; v_gene: TRBV20-1; CDR3nt: TGCAGTGCTAGAGATCCGGTCCTTCGGGATTTCTTC; CDR3aa: CSARDPVLRDFF
j_gene: TRBJ1-2; d_gene: NA; abundance: many; v_gene: TRBV7-9; CDR3nt: TGTGCCAGCAGCCGTGATAACTATGGCTACACCTTC; CDR3aa: CASSRDNYGYTF